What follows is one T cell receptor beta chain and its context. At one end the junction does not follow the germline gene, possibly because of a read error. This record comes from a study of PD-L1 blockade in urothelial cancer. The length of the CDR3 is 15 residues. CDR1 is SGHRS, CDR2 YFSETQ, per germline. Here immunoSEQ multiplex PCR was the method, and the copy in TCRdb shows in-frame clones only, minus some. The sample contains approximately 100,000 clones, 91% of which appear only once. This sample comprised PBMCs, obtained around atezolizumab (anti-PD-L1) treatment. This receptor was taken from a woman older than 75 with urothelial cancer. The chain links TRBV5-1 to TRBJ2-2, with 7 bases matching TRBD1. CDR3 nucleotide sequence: TGCGCCAGCAGCCAACGACAGGGTCGCACCGAGGAGCTGTTTTTT. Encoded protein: CASSQRQGRTEELFF.